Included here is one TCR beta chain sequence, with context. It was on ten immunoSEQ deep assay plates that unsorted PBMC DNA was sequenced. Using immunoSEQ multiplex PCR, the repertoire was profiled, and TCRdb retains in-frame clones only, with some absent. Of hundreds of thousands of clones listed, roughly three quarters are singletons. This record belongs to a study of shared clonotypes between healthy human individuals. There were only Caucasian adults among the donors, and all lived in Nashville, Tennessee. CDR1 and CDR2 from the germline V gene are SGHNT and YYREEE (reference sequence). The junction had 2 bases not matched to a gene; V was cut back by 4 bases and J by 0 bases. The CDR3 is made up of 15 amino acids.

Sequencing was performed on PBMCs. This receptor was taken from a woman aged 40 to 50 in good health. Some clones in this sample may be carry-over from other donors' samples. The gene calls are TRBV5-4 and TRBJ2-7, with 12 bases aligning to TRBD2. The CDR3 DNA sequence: TGTGCCAGCAGCCCGACTAGCGGGAGCTCCTACGAGCAGTACTTC. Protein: CASSPTSGSSYEQYF.